This T cell receptor beta chain appears in the sequencing data of a study of blood T cell repertoires in COVID-19. The method was immunoSEQ multiplex PCR; TCRdb's version includes in-frame clones alone and lacks a portion of them. The table has about 170,000 clones, about nine tenths seen once. In terms of age and location, participants ranged from roughly 18 to 90 years and lived in about two dozen US areas. The germline V gene has CDR1 MNHEY and CDR2 SMNVEV (reference sequence). The CDR3 spans 14 residues. Trimming pared 2 bases from V and 4 bases from J, leaving 9 bases between. Sequences were obtained from PBMCs or T cells enriched from blood (not recorded which). The chain recombines TRBV27 with TRBJ2-1; D is ambiguous. This clonotype was obtained from a woman aged 18-29 years who had recovered from COVID-19. As DNA, the CDR3 is TGTGCCAGCAGTTTAGGTGCCAGTTACAATGAGCAGTTCTTC. Its protein is CASSLGASYNEQFF.